A selection of T cell receptor beta chains follows, all from one sample in a study of blood T cells in healthy people across ages. MiXCR, run by TCRdb on the 5' RACE reads, gives a single entry per CDR3 protein. The top ten hold approximately 22% of the sample, which has some 1.8 million distinct CDR3 sequences, around 42% seen once. What was sequenced was blood. These receptor sequences come from a human donor in good health. The CDR3 runs from the conserved cysteine through the conserved F or W. The order of the fields is V gene, J gene, clone size, D gene, CDR3 DNA, CDR3 protein. The D gene is left open where the match is weak. A clone size is listed for some rows: how often the clone was seen (once, few, many), or a class if it is expanded.

v_gene: TRBV5-1; j_gene: TRBJ2-1; abundance: NA; d_gene: TRBD2; CDR3nt: TGCGCCAGCAGCTTACTAGCGGGGGTTCGCTACAATGAGCAGTTCTTC; CDR3aa: CASSLLAGVRYNEQFF
v_gene: TRBV10-3; j_gene: TRBJ1-5; abundance: few; d_gene: NA; CDR3nt: TGTGCCATCAGTGAGTCTCGGGGGCAGGGGCAGCCCCAGCATTTT; CDR3aa: CAISESRGQGQPQHF
v_gene: TRBV7-2; j_gene: TRBJ1-5; abundance: NA; d_gene: NA; CDR3nt: TGTGCCAGCAGCTTAGGCAGGCAATACAATCAGCCCCAGCATTTT; CDR3aa: CASSLGRQYNQPQHF
v_gene: TRBV10-3; j_gene: TRBJ2-5; abundance: NA; d_gene: NA; CDR3nt: TGTGCCATCAAGAAAAGGGACCAAGAGACCCAGTACTTC; CDR3aa: CAIKKRDQETQYF
v_gene: TRBV24-1; j_gene: TRBJ2-1; abundance: NA; d_gene: NA; CDR3nt: TGTGCCACCAGTGAGGACGGTTCTTCCTACAATGAGCAGTTCTTC; CDR3aa: CATSEDGSSYNEQFF
v_gene: TRBV6-4; j_gene: TRBJ2-3; abundance: NA; d_gene: TRBD2; CDR3nt: TGTGCCAGCAAAGCGGGGGGGTGTAAAGATACGCAGTATTTT; CDR3aa: CASKAGGCKDTQYF
v_gene: TRBV12-3/TRBV12-4; j_gene: TRBJ1-1; abundance: few; d_gene: TRBD1; CDR3nt: TGTGCCAGCATCCTAGACAGGGGGCGCCACACTGAAGCTTTCTTT; CDR3aa: CASILDRGRHTEAFF
v_gene: TRBV5-1; j_gene: TRBJ1-4; abundance: NA; d_gene: NA; CDR3nt: TGCGCCAGCAGCTTGGGGGCGGGATCAAGGCCCATCGAAAAACTGTTTTTT; CDR3aa: CASSLGAGSRPIEKLFF
v_gene: TRBV5-1; j_gene: TRBJ2-3; abundance: NA; d_gene: NA; CDR3nt: TGCGCCAACAGCTTGAATGTAGGCAGGACCACAGATACGCAGTATTTT; CDR3aa: CANSLNVGRTTDTQYF
v_gene: TRBV5-1; j_gene: TRBJ2-3; abundance: few; d_gene: NA; CDR3nt: TGCGCCAGCAGCACGGCTACAGCTACTAGCACAGATACGCAGTATTTT; CDR3aa: CASSTATATSTDTQYF
v_gene: TRBV3-1; j_gene: TRBJ2-5; abundance: NA; d_gene: TRBD2; CDR3nt: TGTGCCAGCAGCCACACTAGCGGGGGGCAAGAGACCCAGTACTTC; CDR3aa: CASSHTSGGQETQYF
v_gene: TRBV2; j_gene: TRBJ2-1; abundance: few; d_gene: NA; CDR3nt: TGTGCCAGCAGTGAAACTGGGGATTACAATGAGCAGTTCTTC; CDR3aa: CASSETGDYNEQFF
v_gene: TRBV12-3/TRBV12-4; j_gene: TRBJ2-4; abundance: NA; d_gene: NA; CDR3nt: TGTGCCAGCACCCCTTCCGGGGGCGGAAACATTCAGTACTTC; CDR3aa: CASTPSGGGNIQYF
v_gene: TRBV20-1; j_gene: TRBJ2-1; abundance: few; d_gene: TRBD2; CDR3nt: TGCAGTGCCATACTAGCGGGGGGCCAGAGCTCCTACAATGAGCAGTTCTTC; CDR3aa: CSAILAGGQSSYNEQFF
v_gene: TRBV4-3; j_gene: TRBJ1-1; abundance: NA; d_gene: TRBD1; CDR3nt: TGCGCCAGCAGCCAAGTAAGGGGACAGCCAGAAGCTTTCTTT; CDR3aa: CASSQVRGQPEAFF
v_gene: TRBV6-6; j_gene: TRBJ1-2; abundance: few; d_gene: TRBD1; CDR3nt: TGTGCCAGCAGCGAACCGGGACAGGGATGTGGCGGCTACACCTTC; CDR3aa: CASSEPGQGCGGYTF
v_gene: TRBV28; j_gene: TRBJ1-2; abundance: NA; d_gene: TRBD1; CDR3nt: TGTGTCAGCAGTCAAAACAGGGGCCCGGGGTATGACTACACCTTC; CDR3aa: CVSSQNRGPGYDYTF
v_gene: TRBV7-8; j_gene: TRBJ2-5; abundance: NA; d_gene: TRBD2; CDR3nt: TGTGCCAGCAGCTACCAGCGGGGGGGCTGGACCCAGTACTTC; CDR3aa: CASSYQRGGWTQYF